Each of the 13 T cell receptor beta chains below was sequenced from the same sample in a study of T cells in Graves' hyperthyroidism and ophthalmopathy. TCR beta CDR3 sequences were amplified from RNA transcripts. The study used the HTBI primer set for a first-round RT-PCR of the TCR CDR3. One entry per CDR3 protein, called by TCRdb with MiXCR from the multiplex PCR reads. The sample contains about 600,000 distinct CDR3 sequences, roughly 15% of which appear only once. Sequencing was done on a sample of blood. The receptors stem from a woman between 35 and 50 years old with Graves' ophthalmopathy.

This clonotype was counted many times. The rearrangement joins TRBV2 to TRBJ1-6; unclear D gene. Looked up from germline, CDR1 is SNHLY and CDR2 is FYNNEI. The V and J ends lost 2 bases and 6 bases respectively, with 11 bases between them. CDR3 length: 15 residues. The CDR3, as DNA: TGTGCCAGCAGTGAAAGGGCGGGCTTTAATTCACCCCTCCACTTT. Translating gives CASSERAGFNSPLHF.

About this clonotype: A much larger clone sits a single nucleotide away, making a read error possible. The J gene is TRBJ2-1, the V gene TRBV6-1, with D hard to call. The germline V and J ends were trimmed by 2 bases and 10 bases, with 12 bases remaining between them. The CDR3 runs to 13 residues. The germline V gene encodes CDR1 MNHNS and CDR2 SASEGT. The DNA of the CDR3 is TGTGCCAGCAGTGAAATACCCTTCTCGGAGCAGTTCTTC. It yields the protein CASSEIPFSEQFF.

V gene TRBV6-1 combines with J gene TRBJ2-7; D may be TRBD2 (6 bases). The CDR3 totals 15 residues. The V gene lost 8 bases and the J gene lost 0 bases, with 17 bases spanning the gap. CDR1 is MNHNS and CDR2 is SASEGT in the germline V gene. CDR3 sequence (DNA): TGTGCCAGCTCTTCACCGGGACTCACCTCCTACGAGCAGTACTTC. This encodes CASSSPGLTSYEQYF.

This clonotype was observed at least ten times. The chain links TRBV6-2 or TRBV6-3 to TRBJ1-5; 8 bases align to TRBD1. This CDR3 is 14 amino acids long. V lost 6 bases, J lost 6 bases, and 7 bases stayed unmatched. Germline CDR1 is MNHEY and CDR2 is SVGEGT. The CDR3 loop reads CASSGTGGRQPQHF. In DNA, the CDR3 is TGTGCCAGCAGCGGGACAGGCGGGCGTCAGCCCCAGCATTTT.

The V call is TRBV19, the J call TRBJ1-5; no firm D call. The CDR3 covers 13 residues. The V gene's germline CDR1 is LNHDA and CDR2 SQIVND (reference sequence). Trimming pared 2 bases from V and 5 bases from J, leaving 7 bases between. CDR3 DNA: TGTGCCAGTAGTATAATCCCTGATCAGCCCCAGCATTTT. Residues: CASSIIPDQPQHF.

The gene calls are TRBV28 and TRBJ2-3; D may match TRBD1 or TRBD2 (5 bases each). Germline lookup yields CDR1 MDHEN and CDR2 SYDVKM. The CDR3 length is 14 residues. The ends were cut back, 2 bases at V and 7 bases at J, with 13 bases in the middle. The CDR3 DNA follows: TGTGCCAGCAGTTTAATCGGGGACCCCTATACGCAGTATTTT. It specifies CASSLIGDPYTQYF.

The table lists this clonotype with many counts. This chain connects TRBV28 to TRBJ1-2; D is possibly TRBD1 (5 bases). The CDR3 runs 15 residues. The V gene's germline CDR1 is MDHEN and CDR2 SYDVKM. The V and J ends lost 0 bases and 5 bases respectively, with 13 bases between them. The CDR3 DNA reads as TGTGCCAGCAGTTTATGGGAAGGGGCGGGGTATGGCTACACCTTC. This translates into CASSLWEGAGYGYTF.

This clonotype has more than one count but fewer than ten. In nucleotides, the CDR3 is TGCGCCAGCAGCTTGCAAACTAGCGGTCTCAATGAGCAGTTCTTC. Its translation is CASSLQTSGLNEQFF. The rearrangement uses TRBV5-1 and TRBJ2-1, with 8 bases that match TRBD2. Germline V CDR1 and CDR2: SGHRS, YFSETQ. V dropped 1 base and J dropped 6; count of bases not matched to a gene: 6. This CDR3 is 15 amino acids long.

This clonotype was found many times. The chain carries TRBV30 and TRBJ1-2; perhaps TRBD1 as D (6 bases). Trimming stripped 0 bases from V and 0 bases from J, with 17 bases between. The CDR3 spans 17 residues. Germline loops: CDR1 GTSNPN, CDR2 SVGIG (reference sequence). In DNA, the CDR3 is TGTGCCTGGAGTGTGAAGATTGGGGGCGTTGCTAACTATGGCTACACCTTC. Its protein is CAWSVKIGGVANYGYTF.

This clonotype was recorded at least ten times. J is TRBJ2-7 and V is TRBV6-1; 8 nucleotides match TRBD2. The CDR3 covers 14 residues. The V segment lost 3 bases and the J segment 6 bases; nucleotides outside the gene matches: 7. Germline V gene data show CDR1 as MNHNS and CDR2 as SASEGT. Here the CDR3 reads CASSEEAGVGEQYF. CDR3 in DNA: TGTGCCAGCAGTGAGGAAGCGGGAGTAGGCGAGCAGTACTTC.

This clonotype was recorded many times. This CDR3 is CASSTNQETQYF. CDR3 bases: TGTGCCAGCAGTACGAACCAAGAGACCCAGTACTTC. The chain carries TRBV6-1 and TRBJ2-5; D is ambiguous. Trimming stripped 5 bases from V and 0 bases from J, with 4 bases between. This CDR3 has 12 residues. Germline V gene data show CDR1 as MNHNS and CDR2 as SASEGT.

This clonotype occurred many times. CDR3 amino acids: CASSEARRLTDTQYF. The CDR3 DNA follows: TGTGCCAGCAGTGAAGCGCGGCGACTCACAGATACGCAGTATTTT. This chain links TRBV2 with TRBJ2-3, with D hard to call. Trimming cost V 0 bases and J 2 bases, with 9 bases left between them. CDR3 length equals 15 residues. Germline V gene data show CDR1 as SNHLY and CDR2 as FYNNEI.

This clonotype appeared many times. J is TRBJ2-5 and V is TRBV3-1; D is undetermined. CDR1 is LGHDT and CDR2 is YNNKEL in the germline V gene (reference sequence). Trimming removed 1 base at V and 2 bases at J, with 5 bases between. The CDR3 consists of 13 residues. CDR3 amino acids: CASSQAEQETQYF. The DNA of the CDR3 is TGTGCCAGCAGCCAAGCGGAGCAAGAGACCCAGTACTTC.